These 3 T cell receptor beta chains originate from one sample sequenced in a study of T cell changes during pregnancy in multiple sclerosis. The assay was immunoSEQ multiplex PCR, and TCRdb's table has in-frame clones only and misses some. The table includes about 20,000 clones, around 89% detected once. The source was CD8+ T cells from peripheral blood mononuclear cells, collected in the third trimester of pregnancy. The source is a female donor in good health, enrolled as a control in a pregnancy study.

V is TRBV5-4 and J is TRBJ1-1, with TRBD1 matching 9 bases. The CDR3 runs to 16 residues. Per the germline V gene, CDR1 is SGHNT and CDR2 is YYREEE (reference sequence). V shed 1 base and J 5 bases; nucleotides not matched to a gene: 9. The CDR3 spells CASSLFTGGSATEAFF. In DNA, the CDR3 is TGTGCCAGCAGCTTGTTCACAGGGGGCTCGGCGACTGAAGCTTTCTTT.

V and J are TRBV7-9 and TRBJ2-3, with a tentative D call TRBD2 (7 bases). Germline-derived CDR1 and CDR2 are SEHNR and FQNEAQ (reference sequence). The CDR3 runs to 15 residues. V shed 5 bases and J shed 4 bases, with 16 bases lying between them. Here the CDR3 reads CASSHTGRDADTQYF. CDR3 sequence (DNA): TGTGCCAGCAGCCACACAGGGAGGGATGCAGATACGCAGTATTTT.

This clone has ten or more counts. The J gene is TRBJ2-3, the V gene TRBV6-4; 8 bases align to TRBD2. The CDR3 is 15 amino acids. The junction had 4 bases not matched to a gene; V was cut back by 3 bases and J by 2 bases. CDR1 is MRHNA and CDR2 is SNTAGT in the germline V gene. CDR3: CASSEGGGSTDTQYF. CDR3 nucleotides: TGTGCCAGCAGTGAAGGCGGGGGGTCCACAGATACGCAGTATTTT.